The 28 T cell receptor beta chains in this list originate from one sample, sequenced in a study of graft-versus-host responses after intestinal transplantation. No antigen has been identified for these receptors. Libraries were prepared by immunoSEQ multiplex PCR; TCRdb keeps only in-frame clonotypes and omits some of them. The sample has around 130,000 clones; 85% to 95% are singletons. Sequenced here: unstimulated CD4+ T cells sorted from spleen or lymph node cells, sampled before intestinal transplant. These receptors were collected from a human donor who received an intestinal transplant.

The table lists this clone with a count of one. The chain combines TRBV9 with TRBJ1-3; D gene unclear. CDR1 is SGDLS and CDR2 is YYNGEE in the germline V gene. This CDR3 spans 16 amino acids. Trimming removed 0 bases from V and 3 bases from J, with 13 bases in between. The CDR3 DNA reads TGTGCCAGCAGCGTAGCTCCGGCAGGTGGTGGAAACACCATATATTTT. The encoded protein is CASSVAPAGGGNTIYF.

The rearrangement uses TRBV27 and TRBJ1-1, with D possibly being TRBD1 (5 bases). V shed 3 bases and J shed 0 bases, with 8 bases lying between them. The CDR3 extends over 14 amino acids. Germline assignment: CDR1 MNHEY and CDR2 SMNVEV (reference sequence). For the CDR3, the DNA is TGTGCCAGCAGTTTGTTAGGGGTGAACACTGAAGCTTTCTTT. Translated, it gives CASSLLGVNTEAFF.

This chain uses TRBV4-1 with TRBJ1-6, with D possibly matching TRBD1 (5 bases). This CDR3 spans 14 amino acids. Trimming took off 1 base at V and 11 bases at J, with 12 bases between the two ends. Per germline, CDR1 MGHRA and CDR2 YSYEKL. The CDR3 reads CASSQALDSTPLHF. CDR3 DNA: TGCGCCAGCAGCCAAGCCCTTGACAGTACACCCCTCCACTTT.

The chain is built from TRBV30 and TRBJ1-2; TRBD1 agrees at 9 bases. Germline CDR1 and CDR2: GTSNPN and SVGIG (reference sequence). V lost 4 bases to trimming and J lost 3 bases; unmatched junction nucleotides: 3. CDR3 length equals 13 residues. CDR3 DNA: TGTGCCTGGACCCGGACAGGGGACTATGGCTACACCTTC. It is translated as CAWTRTGDYGYTF.

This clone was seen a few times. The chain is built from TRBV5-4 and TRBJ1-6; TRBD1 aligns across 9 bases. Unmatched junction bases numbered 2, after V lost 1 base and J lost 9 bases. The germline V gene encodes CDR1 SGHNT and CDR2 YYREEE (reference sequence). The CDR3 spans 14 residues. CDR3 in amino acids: CASSLTGGSSPLHF. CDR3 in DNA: TGTGCCAGCAGCTTGACAGGGGGCAGTTCACCCCTCCACTTT.

The CDR3 sequence is CASSQERTTDTQYF. The DNA of the CDR3 is TGTGCCAGCAGCCAAGAGAGGACGACAGATACGCAGTATTTT. The chain links TRBV4-2 to TRBJ2-3, with D uncertain. V lost 0 bases and J lost 3, with 7 bases in between. The CDR3 is 14 amino acids. CDR1 is LGHNA, CDR2 YNFKEQ, per germline.

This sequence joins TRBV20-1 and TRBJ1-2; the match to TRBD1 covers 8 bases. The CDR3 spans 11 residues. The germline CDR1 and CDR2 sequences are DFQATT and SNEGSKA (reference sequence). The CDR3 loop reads CSYRGESGYTF. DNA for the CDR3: TGCAGCTACAGGGGGGAATCTGGCTACACCTTC.

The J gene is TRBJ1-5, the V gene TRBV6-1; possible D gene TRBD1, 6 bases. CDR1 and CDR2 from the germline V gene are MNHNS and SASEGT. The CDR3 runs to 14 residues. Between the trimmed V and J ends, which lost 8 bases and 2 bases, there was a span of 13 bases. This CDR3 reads CASLSGAGNQPQHF. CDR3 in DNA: TGTGCCAGCCTCTCAGGGGCTGGCAATCAGCCCCAGCATTTT.

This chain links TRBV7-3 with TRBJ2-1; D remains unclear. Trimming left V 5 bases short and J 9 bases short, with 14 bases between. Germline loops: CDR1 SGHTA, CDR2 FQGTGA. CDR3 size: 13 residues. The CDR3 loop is CASSPYPPFEQFF. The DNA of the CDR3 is TGTGCCAGCAGCCCCTACCCCCCGTTTGAGCAGTTCTTC. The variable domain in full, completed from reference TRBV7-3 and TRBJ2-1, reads GAGVSQTPSNKVTEKGKYVELRCDPISGHTALYWYRQSLGQGPEFLIYFQGTGAADDSGLPNDRFFAVRPEGSVSTLKIQRTERGDSAVYLCASSPYPPFEQFFGPGTRLTVL.

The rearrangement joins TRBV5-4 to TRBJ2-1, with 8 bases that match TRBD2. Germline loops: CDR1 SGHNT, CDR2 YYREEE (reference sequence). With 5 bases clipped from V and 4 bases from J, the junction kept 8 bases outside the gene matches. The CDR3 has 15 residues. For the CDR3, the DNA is TGTGCCAGCAGGGCGAGCGGGGGCCATTACAATGAGCAGTTCTTC. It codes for CASRASGGHYNEQFF.

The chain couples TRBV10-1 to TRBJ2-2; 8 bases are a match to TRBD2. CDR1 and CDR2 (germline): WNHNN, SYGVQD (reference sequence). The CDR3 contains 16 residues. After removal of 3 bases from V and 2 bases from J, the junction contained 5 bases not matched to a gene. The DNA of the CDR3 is TGCGCCAGCAGTGACCCGGGGGGGCCTAACACCGGGGAGCTGTTTTTT. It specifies CASSDPGGPNTGELFF.

The CDR3 DNA reads as TGTGCCACGGACAGTTTCTACGAGCAGTACTTC. The encoded protein is CATDSFYEQYF. This chain uses TRBV10-3 with TRBJ2-7; TRBD1 might be the D (6 bases). V dropped 10 bases and J dropped 3 bases, with 10 bases sitting between them. The CDR3 has 11 amino acids. CDR1 ENHRY and CDR2 SYGVKD come from the germline V gene.

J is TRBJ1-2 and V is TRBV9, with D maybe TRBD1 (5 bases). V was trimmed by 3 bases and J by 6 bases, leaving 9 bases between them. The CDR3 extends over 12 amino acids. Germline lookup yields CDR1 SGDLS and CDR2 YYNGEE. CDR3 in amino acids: CASSGGMDGYTF. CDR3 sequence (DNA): TGTGCCAGCAGCGGGGGGATGGATGGCTACACCTTC.

The CDR3 here is CASSNGWRDNQPQHF. CDR3 sequence (DNA): TGTGCCAGCAGTAATGGGTGGAGGGACAATCAGCCCCAGCATTTT. This chain links TRBV2 with TRBJ1-5; unclear D gene. The CDR3 runs to 15 residues. Germline values: CDR1 SNHLY, CDR2 FYNNEI. V was pared by 5 bases and J by 3 bases, with 14 bases between.

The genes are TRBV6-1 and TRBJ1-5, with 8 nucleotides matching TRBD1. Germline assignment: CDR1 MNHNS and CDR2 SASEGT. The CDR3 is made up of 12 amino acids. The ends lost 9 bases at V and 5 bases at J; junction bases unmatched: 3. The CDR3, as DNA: TGTGCCAGTACAGGGGGGGATCAGCCCCAGCATTTT. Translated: CASTGGDQPQHF.

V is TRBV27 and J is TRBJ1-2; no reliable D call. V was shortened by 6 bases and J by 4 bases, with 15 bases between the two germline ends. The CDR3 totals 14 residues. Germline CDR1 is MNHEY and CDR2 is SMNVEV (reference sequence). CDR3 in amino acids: CASSSNDKAYGYTF. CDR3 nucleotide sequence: TGTGCCAGCAGCTCAAACGACAAGGCCTATGGCTACACCTTC.

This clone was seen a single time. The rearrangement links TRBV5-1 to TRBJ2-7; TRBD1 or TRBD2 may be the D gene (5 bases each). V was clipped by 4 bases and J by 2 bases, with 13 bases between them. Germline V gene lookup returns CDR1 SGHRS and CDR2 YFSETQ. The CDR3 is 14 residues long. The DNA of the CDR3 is TGCGCCAGCAGCCCCGGGGACGGCCCCTACGAGCAGTACTTC. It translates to CASSPGDGPYEQYF.

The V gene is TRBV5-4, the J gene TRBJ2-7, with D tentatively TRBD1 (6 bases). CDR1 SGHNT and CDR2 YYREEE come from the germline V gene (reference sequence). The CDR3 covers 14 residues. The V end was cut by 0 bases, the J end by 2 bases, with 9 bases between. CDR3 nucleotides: TGTGCCAGCAGCTTGGACAGGGCCGCCTACGAGCAGTACTTC. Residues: CASSLDRAAYEQYF.

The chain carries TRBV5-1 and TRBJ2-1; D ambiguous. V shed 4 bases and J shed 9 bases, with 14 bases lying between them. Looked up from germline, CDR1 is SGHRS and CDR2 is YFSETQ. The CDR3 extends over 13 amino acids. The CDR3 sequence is CASSTMSRGEQFF. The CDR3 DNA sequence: TGCGCCAGCAGCACAATGTCTCGAGGTGAGCAGTTCTTC.

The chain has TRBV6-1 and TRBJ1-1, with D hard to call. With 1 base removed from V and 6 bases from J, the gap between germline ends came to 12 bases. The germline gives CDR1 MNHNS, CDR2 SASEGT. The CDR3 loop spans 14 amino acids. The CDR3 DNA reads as TGTGCCAGCAGTGAAGACGCTTCGGACCCTGAAGCTTTCTTT. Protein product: CASSEDASDPEAFF.

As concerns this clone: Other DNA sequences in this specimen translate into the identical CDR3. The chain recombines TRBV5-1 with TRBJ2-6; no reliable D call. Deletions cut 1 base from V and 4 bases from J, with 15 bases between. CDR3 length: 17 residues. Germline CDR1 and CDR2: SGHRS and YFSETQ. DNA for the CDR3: TGCGCCAGCAGCTTGACAGTAGCCCCGGCCGGGGCCAACGTCCTGACTTTC. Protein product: CASSLTVAPAGANVLTF.

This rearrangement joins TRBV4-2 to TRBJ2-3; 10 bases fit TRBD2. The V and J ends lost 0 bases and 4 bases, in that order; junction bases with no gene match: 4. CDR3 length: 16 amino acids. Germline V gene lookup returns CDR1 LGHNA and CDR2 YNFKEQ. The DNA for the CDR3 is TGTGCCAGCAGCCAAGAAAGCGGGGGGGCCTCAGATACGCAGTATTTT. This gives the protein CASSQESGGASDTQYF.

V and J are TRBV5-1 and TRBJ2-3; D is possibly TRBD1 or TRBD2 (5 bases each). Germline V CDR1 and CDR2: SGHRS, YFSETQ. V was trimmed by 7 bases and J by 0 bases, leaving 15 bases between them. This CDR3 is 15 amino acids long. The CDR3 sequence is CASASGGPSTDTQYF. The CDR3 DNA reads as TGCGCCAGCGCGAGTGGGGGTCCTAGCACAGATACGCAGTATTTT.

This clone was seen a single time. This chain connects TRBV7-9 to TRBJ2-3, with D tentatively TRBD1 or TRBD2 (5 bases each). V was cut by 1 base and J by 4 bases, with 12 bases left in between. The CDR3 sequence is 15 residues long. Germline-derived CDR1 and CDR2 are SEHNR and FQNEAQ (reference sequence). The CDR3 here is CASSLVGDLSDTQYF. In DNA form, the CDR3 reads TGTGCCAGCAGCTTAGTGGGGGACCTCTCAGATACGCAGTATTTT.

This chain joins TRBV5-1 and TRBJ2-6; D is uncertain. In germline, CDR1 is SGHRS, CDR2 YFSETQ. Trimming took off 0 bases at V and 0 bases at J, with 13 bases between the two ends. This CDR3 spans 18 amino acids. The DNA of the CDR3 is TGCGCCAGCAGCTTGGAGTTCAGTGGTCCCTCTGGGGCCAACGTCCTGACTTTC. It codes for CASSLEFSGPSGANVLTF. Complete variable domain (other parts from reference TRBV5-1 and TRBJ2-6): KAGVTQTPRYLIKTRGQQVTLSCSPISGHRSVSWYQQTPGQGLQFLFEYFSETQRNKGNFPGRFSGRQFSNSRSEMNVSTLELGDSALYLCASSLEFSGPSGANVLTFGAGSRLTVL.

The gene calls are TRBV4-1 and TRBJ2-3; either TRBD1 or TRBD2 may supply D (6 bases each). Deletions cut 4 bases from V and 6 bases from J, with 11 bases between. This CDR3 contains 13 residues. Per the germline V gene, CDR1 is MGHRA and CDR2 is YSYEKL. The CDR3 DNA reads TGCGCCAGCAGCCCCGGGGGCAGGGATACGCAGTATTTT. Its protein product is CASSPGGRDTQYF.

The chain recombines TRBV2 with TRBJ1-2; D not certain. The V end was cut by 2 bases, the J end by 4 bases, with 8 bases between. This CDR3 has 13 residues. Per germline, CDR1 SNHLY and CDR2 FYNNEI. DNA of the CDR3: TGTGCCAGCAGTGAACACTCAACCTATGGCTACACCTTC. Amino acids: CASSEHSTYGYTF.

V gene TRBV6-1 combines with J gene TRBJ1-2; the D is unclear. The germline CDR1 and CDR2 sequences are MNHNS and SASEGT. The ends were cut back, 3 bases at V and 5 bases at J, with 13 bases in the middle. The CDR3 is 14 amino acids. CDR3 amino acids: CASSESGERYGYTF. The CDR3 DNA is TGTGCCAGCAGTGAGAGCGGAGAGAGGTATGGCTACACCTTC.